What follows describes a single T cell receptor (beta chain). Its binding antigen is unknown. Base qualities were left out, and no much larger clone turns up one base away. TCRbeta CDR3 regions were amplified from genomic DNA by means of the immunoSEQ Assay, a bias-controlled multiplex PCR. In the source study's methods: The number of nucleated cells in each sample was estimated from the amplification of reference gene primers within the assay. To quantify the absolute abundance of each unique TCRbeta CDR3 rearrangement, sequence reads were collapsed and filtered. For each sample, productive Simpson clonality was calculated as the square root of Simpson's diversity index over productive rearrangements. The table was pulled from immuneACCESS by TCRdb, which kept in-frame rearrangements only. Such tables lose some clones; where checked, under half of the loss comes from unresolved V genes, and the rest has no known cause. V, J and clone size are taken as reported in that table, and D and trimming were inferred from the DNA itself. This sample lists 150,000 to 200,000 clones; roughly 88% were detected once. About an eighth of the sample lies in the top ten.

The source of the sample is a study of blood T cell repertoires in COVID-19 (dated by TCRdb to 2020 to 2021). Broadly, across the study: Collaborator samples came from the United States, Italy and Spain and covered acute and convalescent phases of COVID-19. Deeply sampled blood TCRbeta repertoires from subjects exposed to, actively infected with, or recovered from COVID-19 were included in the dataset. The material from the prospective study consisted of cDNA or gDNA derived from T cells, B-cell-depleted T cells, or PBMCs. HLA class I and class II types, where available, came from metadata supplied by the sample provider rather than from assay-based typing. Samples were obtained from the ongoing ImmuneRACE study (first 160 participants) and from approximately 1,200 subjects provided by 6 global collaborators. The repertoires were made available in a free public database intended to serve as a resource for research on the immune response to SARS-CoV-2. Sample metadata almost always included a de-identified subject ID, COVID-19 status, age in years and sex. Broader findings and caveats from the paper: The quantity of clinical and demographic metadata differed by source and by participant and was supplied without curation.

Participants in the prospective study were enrolled through a virtual design, were aged about 18 to 100 years, and lived in 20 to 30 United States geographic areas. In the prospective study, participants were assigned to cohorts based on the clinical history participants reported in a screening survey and a study questionnaire. Recovered participants in ImmuneRACE Cohort 3 were defined as having two consecutive negative NP/OP PCR tests, clearance from a healthcare professional, or resolution of symptoms. Mobile phlebotomists in the prospective study collected whole blood, serum and a nasopharyngeal or oropharyngeal swab from every participant. Over a roughly two-month period, participants in the prospective study had the option of providing additional blood draws and questionnaires. Blood samples from the prospective study were shipped frozen or at room temperature prior to DNA extraction. CDR1 SEHNR and CDR2 FQNEAQ were looked up in the germline V gene (reference sequence). Its CDR3 holds 14 amino acids, cysteine through phenylalanine. The sequence is cut down to CDR3 DNA, 42 bases in frame from base 1. Cut back by 2 bases and 7 bases, the V and J ends lie 9 bases apart.

This clonotype was sampled from a woman in her sixties who had recovered from COVID-19. Sequencing used PBMCs or T cells enriched from blood (not recorded which). Rearrangement joined TRBV7-9 to TRBJ1-6; the D gene identity is not certain. The CDR3 has the sequence CASSLSTSNSPLHF. Here is the DNA: TGTGCCAGCAGCTTATCAACATCGAATTCACCCCTCCACTTT.